What follows are 13 T cell receptor beta chains derived from one specimen sequenced in a study of blood T cell repertoires in COVID-19. Clones were read by immunoSEQ multiplex PCR, and TCRdb kept only the in-frame ones, dropping some. The top ten hold just over 0.85% of the sample, which has more than 300,000 clones, roughly 90% seen once. The sequenced sample consisted of PBMCs or T cells enriched from blood (not recorded which). The receptors derive from a middle-aged woman who had been exposed to COVID-19.

The CDR3 DNA reads as TGTGCCTGGAGTACTGGGACAGCCTCTAGCACAGATACGCAGTATTTT. It yields the protein CAWSTGTASSTDTQYF. The chain has TRBV30 and TRBJ2-3, with 7 bases aligning to TRBD1. CDR3 length equals 16 residues. From germline, CDR1 is GTSNPN and CDR2 SVGIG (reference sequence). The V segment lost 2 bases and the J segment 0 bases; nucleotides outside the gene matches: 8.

The rearrangement joins TRBV2 to TRBJ2-5; TRBD1 agrees at 10 bases. V gave up 6 bases and J gave up 2 bases; unmatched junction bases: 6. Germline values: CDR1 SNHLY, CDR2 FYNNEI. There are 15 residues in the CDR3. CDR3 region: CASRQPDRGQETQYF. The CDR3 region has the DNA TGTGCCAGCAGACAACCGGACAGGGGGCAAGAGACCCAGTACTTC.

Of note for this clone: The identical CDR3 is also encoded by other nucleotide sequences in the sample. This chain connects TRBV19 to TRBJ2-7; TRBD1 matches 9 bases. The CDR3 runs 13 residues. With 2 bases clipped from V and 6 bases from J, the junction kept 2 bases outside the gene matches. CDR1 is LNHDA, CDR2 SQIVND, per germline (reference sequence). The CDR3 loop is CASSITDRGEQYF. CDR3 nucleotide sequence: TGTGCCAGTAGTATAACGGACAGGGGCGAGCAGTACTTC. The full variable domain, rest sourced from reference TRBV19 and TRBJ2-7, is DGGITQSPKYLFRKEGQNVTLSCEQNLNHDAMYWYRQDPGQGLRLIYYSQIVNDFQKGDIAEGYSVSREKKESFPLTVTSAQKNPTAFYLCASSITDRGEQYFGPGTRLTVT.

For the CDR3, the DNA is TGTGCCTGGAGGCTTGGGGGGGCTGGGGAGACCCAGTACTTC. Translated, it gives CAWRLGGAGETQYF. This chain links TRBV30 with TRBJ2-5, with D maybe TRBD2 (7 bases). The CDR3 has 14 amino acids. Trimming pared 3 bases from V and 5 bases from J, leaving 16 bases between. Per germline, CDR1 GTSNPN and CDR2 SVGIG (reference sequence).

The rearrangement links TRBV5-5 to TRBJ1-1; no clear D gene. This CDR3 is 15 amino acids long. In germline, CDR1 is SGHKS, CDR2 YYEKEE (reference sequence). Trimming stripped 1 base from V and 2 bases from J, with 12 bases between. The CDR3 protein is CASSLSSVSNTEAFF. Here the CDR3 DNA reads TGTGCCAGCAGCTTGTCCAGCGTCAGTAACACTGAAGCTTTCTTT.

The chain links TRBV9 to TRBJ2-5, with D maybe TRBD1 (5 bases). With 0 bases removed from V and 3 bases from J, the gap between germline ends came to 6 bases. Germline CDR1 is SGDLS and CDR2 is YYNGEE. This CDR3 comprises 13 residues. CDR3 protein: CASSVGTKETQYF. In DNA, the CDR3 is TGTGCCAGCAGCGTAGGGACAAAAGAGACCCAGTACTTC.

The rearrangement joins TRBV27 to TRBJ1-2; D is ambiguous. Deletions cut 0 bases from V and 8 bases from J, with 13 bases between. The CDR3 is made up of 14 amino acids. Germline V lookup: CDR1 MNHEY, CDR2 SMNVEV (reference sequence). CDR3 sequence reads: CASSLSGRFLGYTF. DNA for the CDR3: TGTGCCAGCAGTTTATCGGGCCGGTTTCTAGGCTACACCTTC.

The chain recombines TRBV25-1 with TRBJ1-2; 8 bases are a match to TRBD1. The CDR3 totals 13 residues. The junction had 8 bases not matched to a gene; V was cut back by 5 bases and J by 9 bases. Germline-derived CDR1 and CDR2 are MGHDK and SYGVNS. The CDR3 loop is CASSTGQGGSYTF. CDR3 in DNA: TGTGCCAGCAGTACAGGACAGGGTGGCAGCTACACCTTC.

This chain joins TRBV18 and TRBJ2-1; weak D call: TRBD1 (6 bases). Between the trimmed V and J ends, which lost 5 bases and 4 bases, there was a span of 15 bases. This CDR3 is built from 15 residues. CDR1 is KGHSH, CDR2 LQKENI, per germline. CDR3 residues: CASSTGTLPYNEQFF. CDR3 DNA: TGTGCCAGCTCAACAGGGACACTACCTTACAATGAGCAGTTCTTC.

This rearrangement joins TRBV11-3 to TRBJ2-1; a weak D match, TRBD2 (5 bases). This CDR3 spans 15 amino acids. Trimming stripped 8 bases from V and 0 bases from J, with 14 bases between. The germline V gene has CDR1 SGHNT and CDR2 YENEEA. Here the CDR3 DNA reads TGTGCCAGCCGGGTCGTAGCGAGCTCCTACAATGAGCAGTTCTTC. This gives the protein CASRVVASSYNEQFF.

The rearrangement links TRBV10-1 to TRBJ2-3; 7 positions match TRBD2. Germline assignment: CDR1 WNHNN and CDR2 SYGVQD (reference sequence). J was trimmed by 4 bases and V by 4 bases; bases with no gene match: 5. This CDR3 has 14 amino acids. In nucleotides, the CDR3 is TGCGCCAGCAGTGCGGTCCTAGCGGCAGATACGCAGTATTTT. It translates to CASSAVLAADTQYF.

The sample holds one count of this clone. V and J are TRBV2 and TRBJ2-7, with D perhaps matching TRBD1 (6 bases). Germline V CDR1 and CDR2: SNHLY, FYNNEI. The CDR3 is 15 residues long. The germline V and J ends were trimmed by 6 bases and 5 bases, with 20 bases remaining between them. Here the CDR3 reads CASRTTGSGSDEQYF. Here the CDR3 DNA reads TGTGCCAGCAGAACGACAGGATCGGGATCGGACGAGCAGTACTTC.

The sample holds one count of this clone. V gene TRBV15 combines with J gene TRBJ1-2; TRBD1 is a possible D gene (5 bases). The CDR3 runs to 15 residues. Germline-derived CDR1 and CDR2 are LNHNV and YYDKDF (reference sequence). V was pared by 0 bases and J by 5 bases, with 13 bases between. CDR3 bases: TGTGCCACCAGCAGAGACCGAGCCTCAGGGTATGGCTACACCTTC. The encoded protein is CATSRDRASGYGYTF.